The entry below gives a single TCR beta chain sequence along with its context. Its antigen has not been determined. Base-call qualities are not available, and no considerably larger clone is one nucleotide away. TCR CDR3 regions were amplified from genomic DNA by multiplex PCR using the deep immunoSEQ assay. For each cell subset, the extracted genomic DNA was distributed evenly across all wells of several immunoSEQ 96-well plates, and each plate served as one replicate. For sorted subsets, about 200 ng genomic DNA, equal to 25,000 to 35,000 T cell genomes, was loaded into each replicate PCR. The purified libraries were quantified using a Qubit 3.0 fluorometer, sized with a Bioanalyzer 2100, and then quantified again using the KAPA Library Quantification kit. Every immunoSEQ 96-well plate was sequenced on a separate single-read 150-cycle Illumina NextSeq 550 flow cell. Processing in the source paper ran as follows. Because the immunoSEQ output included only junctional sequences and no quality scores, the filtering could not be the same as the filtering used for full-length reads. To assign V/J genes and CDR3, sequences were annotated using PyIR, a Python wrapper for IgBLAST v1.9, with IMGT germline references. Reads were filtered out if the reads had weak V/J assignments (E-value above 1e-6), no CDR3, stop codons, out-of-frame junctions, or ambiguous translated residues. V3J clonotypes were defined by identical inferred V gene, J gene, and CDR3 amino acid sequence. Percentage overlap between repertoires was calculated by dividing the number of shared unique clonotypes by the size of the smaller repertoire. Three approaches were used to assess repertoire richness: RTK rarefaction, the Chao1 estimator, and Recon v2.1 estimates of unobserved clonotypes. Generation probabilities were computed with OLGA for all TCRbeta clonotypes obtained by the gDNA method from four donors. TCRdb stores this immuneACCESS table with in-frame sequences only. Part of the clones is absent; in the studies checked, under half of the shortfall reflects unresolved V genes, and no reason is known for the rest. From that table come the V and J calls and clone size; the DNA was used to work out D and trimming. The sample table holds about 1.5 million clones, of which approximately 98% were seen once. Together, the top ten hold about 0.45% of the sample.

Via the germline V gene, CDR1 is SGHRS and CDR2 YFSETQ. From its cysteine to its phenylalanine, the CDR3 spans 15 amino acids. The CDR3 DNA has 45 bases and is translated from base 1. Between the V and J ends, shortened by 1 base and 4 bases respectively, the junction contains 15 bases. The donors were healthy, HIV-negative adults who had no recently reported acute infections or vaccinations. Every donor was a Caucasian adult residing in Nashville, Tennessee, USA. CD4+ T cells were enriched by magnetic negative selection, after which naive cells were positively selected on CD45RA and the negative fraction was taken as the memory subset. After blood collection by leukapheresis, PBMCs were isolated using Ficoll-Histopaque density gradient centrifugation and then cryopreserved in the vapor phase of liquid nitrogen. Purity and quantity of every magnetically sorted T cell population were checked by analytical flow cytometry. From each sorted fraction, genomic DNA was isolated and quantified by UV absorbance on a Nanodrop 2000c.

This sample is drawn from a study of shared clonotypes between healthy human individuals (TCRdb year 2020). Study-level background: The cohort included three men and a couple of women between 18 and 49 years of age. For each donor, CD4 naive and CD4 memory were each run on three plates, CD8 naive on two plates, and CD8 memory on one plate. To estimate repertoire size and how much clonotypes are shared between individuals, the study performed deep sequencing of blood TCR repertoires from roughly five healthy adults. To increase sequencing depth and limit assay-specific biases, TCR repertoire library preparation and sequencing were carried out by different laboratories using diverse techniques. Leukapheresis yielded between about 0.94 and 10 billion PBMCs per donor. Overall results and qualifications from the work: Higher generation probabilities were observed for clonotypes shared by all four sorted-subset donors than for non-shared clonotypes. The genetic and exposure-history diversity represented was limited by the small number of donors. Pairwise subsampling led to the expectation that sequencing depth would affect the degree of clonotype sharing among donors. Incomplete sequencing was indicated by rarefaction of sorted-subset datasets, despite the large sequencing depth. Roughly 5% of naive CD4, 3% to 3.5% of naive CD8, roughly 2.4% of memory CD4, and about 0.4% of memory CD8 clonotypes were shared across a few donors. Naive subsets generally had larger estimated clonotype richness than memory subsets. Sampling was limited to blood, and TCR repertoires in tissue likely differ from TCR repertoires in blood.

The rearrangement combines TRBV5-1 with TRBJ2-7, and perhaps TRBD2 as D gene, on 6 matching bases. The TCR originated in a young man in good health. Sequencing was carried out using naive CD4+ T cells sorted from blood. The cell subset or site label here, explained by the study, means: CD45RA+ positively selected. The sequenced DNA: TGCGCCAGCAGCTTGACCCCCGGGACTCAATACGAGCAGTACTTC. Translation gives CASSLTPGTQYEQYF.